This TCR beta chain originates from a study of cytomegalovirus exposure and HLA in healthy donors. The PCR was carried out with 60 Vbeta primers and 13 Jbeta primers. Generated by immunoSEQ multiplex PCR, the TCRdb table keeps only in-frame clones and is missing some. The profile shows 150,000 to 200,000 clones, around 79% of them singletons. Unmatched junction bases numbered 7, after V lost 0 bases and J lost 3 bases. This CDR3 is 16 amino acids long. Looked up from germline, CDR1 is SGDLS and CDR2 is YYNGEE. The receptor's source is a middle-aged man in good health and CMV-seropositive. Sequencing was performed on PBMCs. V gene TRBV9 combines with J gene TRBJ1-2, with 8 bases that match TRBD1. CDR3 DNA sequence: TGTGCCAGCAGCGTAGATGGCAGGGGGCAGGACTATGGCTACACCTTC. Its translation: CASSVDGRGQDYGYTF. Supplemented by reference TRBV9 and TRBJ1-2, the full variable domain reads DSGVTQTPKHLITATGQRVTLRCSPRSGDLSVYWYQQSLDQGLQFLIQYYNGEERAKGNILERFSAQQFPDLHSELNLSSLELGDSALYFCASSVDGRGQDYGYTFGSGTRLTVV.